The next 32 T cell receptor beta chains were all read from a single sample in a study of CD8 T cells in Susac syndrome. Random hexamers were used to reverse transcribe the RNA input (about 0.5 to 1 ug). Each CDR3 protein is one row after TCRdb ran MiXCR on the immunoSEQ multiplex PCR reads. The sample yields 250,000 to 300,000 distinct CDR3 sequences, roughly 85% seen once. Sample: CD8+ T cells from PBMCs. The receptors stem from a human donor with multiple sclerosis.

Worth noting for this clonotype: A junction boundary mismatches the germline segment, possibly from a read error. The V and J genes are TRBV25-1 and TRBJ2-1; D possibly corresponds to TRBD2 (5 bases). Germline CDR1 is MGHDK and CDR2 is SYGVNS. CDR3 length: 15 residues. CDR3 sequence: CASSEGGRSFNEQFF. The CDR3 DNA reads TGTGCCAGCAGTGAAGGTGGGAGATCCTTCAATGAGCAGTTCTTC. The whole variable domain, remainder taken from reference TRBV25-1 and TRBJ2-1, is EADIYQTPRYLVIGTGKKITLECSQTMGHDKMYWYQQDPGMELHLIHYSYGVNSTEKGDLSSESTVSRIRTEHFPLTLESARPSHTSQYLCASSEGGRSFNEQFFGPGTRLTVL.

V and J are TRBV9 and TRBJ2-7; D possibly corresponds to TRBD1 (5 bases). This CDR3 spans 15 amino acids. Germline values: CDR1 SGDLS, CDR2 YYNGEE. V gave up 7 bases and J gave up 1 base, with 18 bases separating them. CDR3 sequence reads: CASRLGLYLSYEQYF. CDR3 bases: TGTGCCAGCCGGTTGGGGCTTTACTTATCCTACGAGCAGTACTTC.

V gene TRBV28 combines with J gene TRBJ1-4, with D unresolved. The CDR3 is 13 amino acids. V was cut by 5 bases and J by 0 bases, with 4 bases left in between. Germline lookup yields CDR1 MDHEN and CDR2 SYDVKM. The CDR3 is CASSRPTNEKLFF. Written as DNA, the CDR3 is TGTGCCAGCAGTCGGCCAACTAATGAAAAACTGTTTTTT.

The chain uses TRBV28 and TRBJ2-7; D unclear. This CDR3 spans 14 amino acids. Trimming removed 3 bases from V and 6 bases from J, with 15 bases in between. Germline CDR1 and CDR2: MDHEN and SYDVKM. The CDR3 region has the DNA TGTGCCAGCAGTTTTACCTACAAGTCGCGCGAGCAGTACTTC. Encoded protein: CASSFTYKSREQYF.

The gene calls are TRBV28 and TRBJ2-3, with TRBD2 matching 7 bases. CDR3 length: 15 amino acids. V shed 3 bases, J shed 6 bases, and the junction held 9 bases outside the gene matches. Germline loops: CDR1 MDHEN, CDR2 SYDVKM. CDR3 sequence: CASSLGGGSVDTQYF. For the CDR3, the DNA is TGTGCCAGCAGTTTGGGTGGCGGGAGCGTGGATACGCAGTATTTT.

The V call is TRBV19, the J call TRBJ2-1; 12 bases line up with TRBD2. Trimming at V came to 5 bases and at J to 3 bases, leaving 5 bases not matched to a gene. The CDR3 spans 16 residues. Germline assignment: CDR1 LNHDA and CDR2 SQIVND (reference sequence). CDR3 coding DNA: TGTGCCAGTAGTCACGCGGGACTAGCGGGCTACAATGAGCAGTTCTTC. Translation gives CASSHAGLAGYNEQFF.

The CDR3 here is CASSSTGTYGYTF. The CDR3 coding sequence is TGTGCCAGTAGTTCTACAGGGACCTATGGCTACACCTTC. The rearrangement uses TRBV19 and TRBJ1-2; maybe TRBD1 (6 bases). CDR1 is LNHDA, CDR2 SQIVND, per germline (reference sequence). This CDR3 region has 13 residues. Trimming removed 5 bases from V and 4 bases from J, with 11 bases in between.

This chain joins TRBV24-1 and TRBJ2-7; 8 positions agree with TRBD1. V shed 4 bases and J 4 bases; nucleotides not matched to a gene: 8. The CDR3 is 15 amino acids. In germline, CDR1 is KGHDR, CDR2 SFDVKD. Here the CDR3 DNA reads TGTGCCACCAGTGACCCTACAGGGGGAATATACGAGCAGTACTTC. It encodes CATSDPTGGIYEQYF.

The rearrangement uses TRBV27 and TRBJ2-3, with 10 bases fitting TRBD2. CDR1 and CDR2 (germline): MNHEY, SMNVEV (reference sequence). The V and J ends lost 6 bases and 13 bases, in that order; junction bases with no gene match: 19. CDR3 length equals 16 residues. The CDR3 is CASRQLSGLAPLSKYF. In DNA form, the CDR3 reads TGTGCCAGCAGGCAATTATCGGGACTAGCGCCCCTATCGAAGTATTTT.

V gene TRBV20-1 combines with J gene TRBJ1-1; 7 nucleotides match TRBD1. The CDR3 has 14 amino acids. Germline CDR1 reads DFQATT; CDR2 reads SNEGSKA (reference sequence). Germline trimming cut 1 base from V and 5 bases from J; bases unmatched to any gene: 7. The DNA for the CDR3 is TGCAGTGCTAGAGTTACAGGGGCAATAACTGAAGCTTTCTTT. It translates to CSARVTGAITEAFF.

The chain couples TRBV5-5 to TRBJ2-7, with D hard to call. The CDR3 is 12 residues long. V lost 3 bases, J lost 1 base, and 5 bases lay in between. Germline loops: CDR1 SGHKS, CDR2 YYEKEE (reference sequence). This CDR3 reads CASSWKSYEQYF. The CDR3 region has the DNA TGTGCCAGCAGCTGGAAGTCCTACGAGCAGTACTTC. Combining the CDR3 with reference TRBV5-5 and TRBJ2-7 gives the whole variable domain DAGVTQSPTHLIKTRGQQVTLRCSPISGHKSVSWYQQVLGQGPQFIFQYYEKEERGRGNFPDRFSARQFPNYSSELNVNALLLGDSALYLCASSWKSYEQYFGPGTRLTVT.

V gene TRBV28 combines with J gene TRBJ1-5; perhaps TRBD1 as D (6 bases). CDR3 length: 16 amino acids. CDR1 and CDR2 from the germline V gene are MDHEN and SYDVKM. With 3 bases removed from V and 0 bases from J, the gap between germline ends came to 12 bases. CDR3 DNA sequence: TGTGCCAGCAGTTTTGACAGGACATATAGCAATCAGCCCCAGCATTTT. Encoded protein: CASSFDRTYSNQPQHF. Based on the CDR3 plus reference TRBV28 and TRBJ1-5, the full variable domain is DVKVTQSSRYLVKRTGEKVFLECVQDMDHENMFWYRQDPGLGLRLIYFSYDVKMKEKGDIPEGYSVSREKKERFSLILESASTNQTSMYLCASSFDRTYSNQPQHFGDGTRLSIL.

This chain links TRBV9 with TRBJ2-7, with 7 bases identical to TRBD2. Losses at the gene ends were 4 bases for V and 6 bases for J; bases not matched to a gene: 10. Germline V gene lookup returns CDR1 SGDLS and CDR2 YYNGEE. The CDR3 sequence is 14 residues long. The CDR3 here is CASSPWGGLGEQYF. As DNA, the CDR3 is TGTGCCAGCAGCCCATGGGGGGGATTAGGCGAGCAGTACTTC. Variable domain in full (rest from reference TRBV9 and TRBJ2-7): DSGVTQTPKHLITATGQRVTLRCSPRSGDLSVYWYQQSLDQGLQFLIQYYNGEERAKGNILERFSAQQFPDLHSELNLSSLELGDSALYFCASSPWGGLGEQYFGPGTRLTVT.

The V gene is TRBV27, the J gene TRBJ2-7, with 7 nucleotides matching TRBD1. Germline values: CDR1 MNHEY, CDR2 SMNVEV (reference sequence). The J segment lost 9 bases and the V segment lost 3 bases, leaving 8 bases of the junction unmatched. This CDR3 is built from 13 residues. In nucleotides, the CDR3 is TGTGCCAGCAGTTTGACAGGGAGTTCGGGGCAGTACTTC. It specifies CASSLTGSSGQYF.

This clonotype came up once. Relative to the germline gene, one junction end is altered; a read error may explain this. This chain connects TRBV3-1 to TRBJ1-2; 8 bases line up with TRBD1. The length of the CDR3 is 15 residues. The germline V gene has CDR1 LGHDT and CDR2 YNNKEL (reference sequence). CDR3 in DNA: TGTGCCAGCACCCAAAGGGACAGGCTGAACTATGGCTACACCTTC. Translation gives CASTQRDRLNYGYTF. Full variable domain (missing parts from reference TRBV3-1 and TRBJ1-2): DTAVSQTPKYLVTQMGNDKSIKCEQNLGHDTMYWYKQDSKKFLKIMFSYNNKELIINETVPNRFSPKSPDKAHLNLHINSLELGDSAVYFCASTQRDRLNYGYTFGSGTRLTVV.

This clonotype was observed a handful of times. CDR3 amino acids: CSVCPRGAQGSHEQYF. In DNA form, the CDR3 reads TGCAGCGTTTGCCCGAGGGGGGCACAGGGAAGCCACGAGCAGTACTTC. The gene calls are TRBV29-1 and TRBJ2-7; D is tentatively TRBD1 or TRBD2 (6 bases each). Germline CDR1 is SQVTM and CDR2 is ANQGSEA. The CDR3 has 16 amino acids. V was clipped by 5 bases and J by 5 bases, with 25 bases between them.

The CDR3 loop reads CASSLILAGAVKNIQYF. The CDR3 DNA sequence: TGTGCCAGCAGCTTAATTTTAGCGGGAGCGGTCAAAAACATTCAGTACTTC. The chain employs TRBV7-2 and TRBJ2-4; the match to TRBD2 covers 9 bases. Losses at the gene ends were 2 bases for V and 3 bases for J; bases not matched to a gene: 8. From germline, CDR1 is SGHTA and CDR2 FQGNSA. This CDR3 contains 17 residues.

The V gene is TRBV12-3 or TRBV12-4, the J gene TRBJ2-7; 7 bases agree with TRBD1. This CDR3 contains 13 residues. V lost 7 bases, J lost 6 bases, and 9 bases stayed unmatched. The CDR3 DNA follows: TGTGCCAGCATCTCGGACAGGAGCGTCGAGCAGTACTTC. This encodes CASISDRSVEQYF.

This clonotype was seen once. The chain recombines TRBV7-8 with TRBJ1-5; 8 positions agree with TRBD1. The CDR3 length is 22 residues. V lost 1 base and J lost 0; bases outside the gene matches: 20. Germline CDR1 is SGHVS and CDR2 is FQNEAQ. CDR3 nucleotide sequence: TGTGCCAGCAGCTTAGACAGGGGGACCCACACGCTTACTCAACCTAGCAATCAGCCCCAGCATTTT. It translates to CASSLDRGTHTLTQPSNQPQHF.

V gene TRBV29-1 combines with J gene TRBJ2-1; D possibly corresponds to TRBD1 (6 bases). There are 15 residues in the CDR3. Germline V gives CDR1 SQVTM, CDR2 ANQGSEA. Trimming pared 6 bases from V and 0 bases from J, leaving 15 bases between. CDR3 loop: CSVAQGTGSYNEQFF. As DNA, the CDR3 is TGCAGCGTAGCACAGGGTACCGGCTCCTACAATGAGCAGTTCTTC.

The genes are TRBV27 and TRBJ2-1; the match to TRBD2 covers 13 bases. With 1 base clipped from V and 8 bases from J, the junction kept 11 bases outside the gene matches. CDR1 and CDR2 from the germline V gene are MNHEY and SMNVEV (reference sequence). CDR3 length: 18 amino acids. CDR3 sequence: CASSLFPVLTSGRDEQFF. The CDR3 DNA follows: TGTGCCAGCAGTTTATTCCCCGTTCTTACTAGCGGGAGGGATGAGCAGTTCTTC.

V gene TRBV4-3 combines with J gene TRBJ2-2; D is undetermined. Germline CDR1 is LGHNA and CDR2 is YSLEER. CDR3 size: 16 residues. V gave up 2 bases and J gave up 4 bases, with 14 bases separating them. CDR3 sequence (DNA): TGCGCCAGCAGCCAACTTAGTTGGAAGGGCACCGGGGAGCTGTTTTTT. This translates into CASSQLSWKGTGELFF.

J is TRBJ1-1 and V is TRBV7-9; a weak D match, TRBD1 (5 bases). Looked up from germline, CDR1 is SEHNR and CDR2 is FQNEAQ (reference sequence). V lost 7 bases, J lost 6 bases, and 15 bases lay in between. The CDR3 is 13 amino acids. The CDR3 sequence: CASTGTKVAEAFF. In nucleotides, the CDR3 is TGTGCCAGCACCGGGACCAAGGTGGCTGAAGCTTTCTTT.

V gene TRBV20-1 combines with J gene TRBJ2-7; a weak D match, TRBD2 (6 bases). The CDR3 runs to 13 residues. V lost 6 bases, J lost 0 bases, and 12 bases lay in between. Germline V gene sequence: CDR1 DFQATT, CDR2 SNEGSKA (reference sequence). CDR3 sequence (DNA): TGCAGTGCCCGACTAGGAGCCTCCTACGAGCAGTACTTC. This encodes CSARLGASYEQYF.

CDR3 DNA: TGTGCCAGCAGCTTCCCCAGGACGGAGGGGATCTTCGAGCAGTACTTC. Its protein product is CASSFPRTEGIFEQYF. The chain joins TRBV7-9 to TRBJ2-7; tentatively, D is TRBD2 (6 bases). The CDR3 spans 16 residues. Germline CDR1 SEHNR, CDR2 FQNEAQ (reference sequence). V was trimmed by 3 bases and J by 6 bases, leaving 21 bases between them.

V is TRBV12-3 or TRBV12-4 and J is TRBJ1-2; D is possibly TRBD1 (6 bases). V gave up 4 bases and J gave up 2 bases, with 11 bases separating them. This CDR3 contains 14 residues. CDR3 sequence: CASSSRTENYGYTF. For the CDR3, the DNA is TGTGCCAGCAGTTCCCGGACAGAGAACTATGGCTACACCTTC.

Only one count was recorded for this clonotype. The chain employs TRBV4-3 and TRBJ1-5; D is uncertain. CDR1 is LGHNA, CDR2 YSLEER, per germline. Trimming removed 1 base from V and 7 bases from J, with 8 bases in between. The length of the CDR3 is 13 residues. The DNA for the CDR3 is TGCGCCAGCAGCCAAGGCGGAATCCAGCCCCAGCATTTT. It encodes CASSQGGIQPQHF.

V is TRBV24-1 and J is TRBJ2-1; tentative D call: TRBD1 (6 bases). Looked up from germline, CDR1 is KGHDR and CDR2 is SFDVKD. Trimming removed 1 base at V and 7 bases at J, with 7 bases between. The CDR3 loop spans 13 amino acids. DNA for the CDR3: TGTGCCACCAGTGATTTTCAGGGGAATGAGCAGTTCTTC. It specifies CATSDFQGNEQFF.

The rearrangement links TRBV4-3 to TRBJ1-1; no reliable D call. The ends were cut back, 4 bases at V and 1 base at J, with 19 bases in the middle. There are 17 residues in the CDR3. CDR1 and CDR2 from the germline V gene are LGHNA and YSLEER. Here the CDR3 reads CASSPHDNTVRNTEAFF. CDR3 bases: TGCGCCAGCAGCCCCCATGACAACACCGTTAGGAACACTGAAGCTTTCTTT.

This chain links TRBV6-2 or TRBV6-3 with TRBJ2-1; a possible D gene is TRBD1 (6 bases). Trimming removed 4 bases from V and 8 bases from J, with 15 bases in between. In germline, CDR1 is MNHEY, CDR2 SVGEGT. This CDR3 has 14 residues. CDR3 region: CASSFLDRTDEQFF. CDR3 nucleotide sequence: TGTGCCAGCAGTTTCCTGGACAGAACAGATGAGCAGTTCTTC.

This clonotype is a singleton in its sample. CDR3 residues: CASSIQSYEQYF. As DNA, the CDR3 is TGTGCCAGCAGTATACAGTCGTACGAGCAGTACTTC. The V call is TRBV28, the J call TRBJ2-7; no clear D gene. Trimming took 5 bases from V and 4 from J, leaving 9 bases between them. Germline lookup yields CDR1 MDHEN and CDR2 SYDVKM. The CDR3 is made up of 12 amino acids.

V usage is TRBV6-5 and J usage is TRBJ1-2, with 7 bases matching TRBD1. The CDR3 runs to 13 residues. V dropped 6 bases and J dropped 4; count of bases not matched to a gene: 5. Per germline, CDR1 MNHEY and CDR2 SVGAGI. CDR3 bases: TGTGCCAGCAGGCGGACAGGTAGCTATGGCTACACCTTC. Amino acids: CASRRTGSYGYTF.